One sample yielded the 18 T cell receptor beta chains listed below, sequenced in a study of OX40 agonist ivuxolimab in advanced cancers. Method: immunoSEQ multiplex PCR; TCRdb's copy keeps in-frame clones and lacks some. The repertoire holds around 19,000 clones, 65% to 85% seen once, with 26% in the top ten. Sample: CD4+ or CD8+ T cells sorted from blood, taken in a trial of the OX40 agonist ivuxolimab. These receptors originate from an adult with an advanced solid tumor such as melanoma, head and neck, liver or kidney cancer.

This chain links TRBV2 with TRBJ2-5; D is unresolved. The CDR3 is made up of 12 amino acids. Germline V gene sequence: CDR1 SNHLY, CDR2 FYNNEI. The CDR3 sequence: CASQAIQETQYF. CDR3 sequence (DNA): TGTGCGTCGCAGGCGATTCAAGAGACCCAGTACTTC. Supplemented by reference TRBV2 and TRBJ2-5, the full variable domain reads EPEVTQTPSHQVTQMGQEVILRCVPISNHLYFYWYRQILGQKVEFLVSFYNNEISEKSEIFDDQFSVERPDGSNFTLKIRSTKLEDSAMYFCASQAIQETQYFGPGTRLLVL.

The chain is built from TRBV27 and TRBJ2-5; D possibly corresponds to TRBD1 (5 bases). CDR1 and CDR2 (germline): MNHEY, SMNVEV (reference sequence). The CDR3 has 17 residues. V was pared by 4 bases and J by 0 bases, with 18 bases between. CDR3 in DNA: TGTGCCAGCAGTTCCCCGCTAGGGCAGGGAAACCAAGAGACCCAGTACTTC. Its protein is CASSSPLGQGNQETQYF.

The rearrangement joins TRBV9 to TRBJ2-1; 9 positions agree with TRBD1. V lost 0 bases and J lost 7; bases outside the gene matches: 5. The CDR3 extends over 15 amino acids. Per the germline V gene, CDR1 is SGDLS and CDR2 is YYNGEE. The CDR3 sequence: CASSVEQGAGNEQFF. CDR3 nucleotide sequence: TGTGCCAGCAGCGTAGAACAGGGGGCAGGGAATGAGCAGTTCTTC. The full variable domain, completed using reference TRBV9 and TRBJ2-1, is DSGVTQTPKHLITATGQRVTLRCSPRSGDLSVYWYQQSLDQGLQFLIQYYNGEERAKGNILERFSAQQFPDLHSELNLSSLELGDSALYFCASSVEQGAGNEQFFGPGTRLTVL.

This clone was counted once. The chain is built from TRBV7-9 and TRBJ1-6; no reliable D call. The CDR3 sequence is 17 residues long. V was trimmed by 2 bases and J by 9 bases, leaving 20 bases between them. Looked up from germline, CDR1 is SEHNR and CDR2 is FQNEAQ (reference sequence). Here the CDR3 reads CASSLTGGSSSGSPLHF. DNA for the CDR3: TGTGCCAGCAGCTTAACGGGTGGGTCCTCAAGTGGTTCACCCCTCCACTTT.

The chain couples TRBV15 to TRBJ2-1; TRBD1 matches 9 bases. This CDR3 comprises 11 residues. V dropped 4 bases and J dropped 15; count of bases not matched to a gene: 4. From germline, CDR1 is LNHNV and CDR2 YYDKDF (reference sequence). CDR3 DNA sequence: TGTGCCACCAGCATGGGACAGGGAGGGTTCTTC. Translating gives CATSMGQGGFF.

CDR3 coding DNA: TGTGCCAGCAGTGAAGACGGAGACTACGAGCAGTACTTC. Translation: CASSEDGDYEQYF. This chain joins TRBV6-1 and TRBJ2-7, with D unresolved. V lost 1 base to trimming and J lost 3 bases, with 7 bases between them. This CDR3 spans 13 amino acids. Germline assignment: CDR1 MNHNS and CDR2 SASEGT.

V is TRBV19 and J is TRBJ2-7; TRBD1 might be the D (8 bases). Germline V gene data show CDR1 as LNHDA and CDR2 as SQIVND (reference sequence). Deletions cut 10 bases from V and 7 bases from J, with 20 bases between. This CDR3 spans 13 amino acids. The CDR3 coding sequence is TGTGCCATTCCACAGGGGGGGCCGGGAGAGCAGTACTTC. Its translation is CAIPQGGPGEQYF.

The chain combines TRBV27 with TRBJ1-6; D is undetermined. Germline assignment: CDR1 MNHEY and CDR2 SMNVEV (reference sequence). Trimming took 7 bases from V and 7 from J, leaving 11 bases between them. This CDR3 spans 13 amino acids. The CDR3 DNA reads as TGTGCCAGCACGACGGGATGGAATTCACCCCTCCACTTT. Protein: CASTTGWNSPLHF.

By share, this clone ranks as large. This sequence joins TRBV19 and TRBJ2-7, with no clear D. Germline V gives CDR1 LNHDA, CDR2 SQIVND (reference sequence). The length of the CDR3 is 14 residues. V was cut by 2 bases and J by 0 bases, with 8 bases left in between. The CDR3 is CASSITVSSYEQYF. DNA for the CDR3: TGTGCCAGTAGTATAACGGTTAGCTCCTACGAGCAGTACTTC.

As DNA, the CDR3 is TGTGCCAGCAGTTACGGACTCCTTGGGGCTGAAGCTTTCTTT. Amino acid sequence: CASSYGLLGAEAFF. The chain recombines TRBV6-5 with TRBJ1-1; D unclear. Per the germline V gene, CDR1 is MNHEY and CDR2 is SVGAGI. V was shortened by 2 bases and J by 6 bases, with 13 bases between the two germline ends. CDR3 length: 14 amino acids.

This clone has just a few counts. V is TRBV5-4 and J is TRBJ1-1; unclear D gene. The length of the CDR3 is 16 residues. The germline V gene encodes CDR1 SGHNT and CDR2 YYREEE (reference sequence). Deletions cut 3 bases from V and 1 base from J, with 16 bases between. The CDR3 is CASSSDLAHQNTEAFF. DNA of the CDR3: TGTGCCAGCAGCTCCGATCTCGCACACCAGAACACTGAAGCTTTCTTT.

The J gene is TRBJ1-5, the V gene TRBV27, with D possibly matching TRBD1 (5 bases). The V end lost 5 bases, the J end lost 7 bases, and 15 bases lay between the germline ends. Per the germline V gene, CDR1 is MNHEY and CDR2 is SMNVEV (reference sequence). CDR3 size: 14 residues. CDR3 loop: CASSLRGGYQPQHF. The CDR3 coding sequence is TGTGCCAGCAGTCTCCGGGGGGGGTACCAGCCCCAGCATTTT.

J is TRBJ1-6 and V is TRBV5-6, with D unresolved. The CDR3 covers 16 residues. Germline V gene data show CDR1 as SGHDT and CDR2 as YYEEEE. Trimming removed 4 bases at V and 6 bases at J, with 17 bases between. CDR3: CASSMIDAGFNSPLHF. CDR3 coding DNA: TGTGCCAGCAGCATGATCGACGCTGGCTTTAATTCACCCCTCCACTTT.

This clone rates as large. The chain combines TRBV25-1 with TRBJ2-1; D is perhaps TRBD1 or TRBD2 (7 bases each). CDR3 length: 15 residues. The V gene's germline CDR1 is MGHDK and CDR2 SYGVNS. The V and J ends lost 4 bases and 5 bases respectively, with 15 bases between them. CDR3 sequence reads: CASSVGAGTDNEQFF. In nucleotides, the CDR3 is TGTGCCAGCAGTGTAGGAGCGGGGACAGACAATGAGCAGTTCTTC.

The rearrangement uses TRBV7-2 and TRBJ1-5; maybe TRBD1 (6 bases). Deletions cut 2 bases from V and 3 bases from J, with 14 bases between. CDR1 is SGHTA and CDR2 is FQGNSA in the germline V gene. CDR3 length: 16 residues. Here the CDR3 DNA reads TGTGCCAGCAGCTTAAATCCCACAGGGTCCAATCAGCCCCAGCATTTT. It encodes CASSLNPTGSNQPQHF.

As for this clone: The junction departs from the called germline gene at one end, perhaps through a read error. The CDR3 sequence is CASSIAQRLAGRTGKLFF. In DNA, the CDR3 is TGTGCCAGTAGTATAGCACAGAGACTAGCGGGAAGAACCGGGAAGCTGTTTTTT. The chain uses TRBV19 and TRBJ2-2, with 11 bases aligning to TRBD2. CDR1 is LNHDA, CDR2 SQIVND, per germline (reference sequence). The CDR3 has 18 residues. The complete variable domain, with remaining parts taken from reference TRBV19 and TRBJ2-2, reads DGGITQSPKYLFRKEGQNVTLSCEQNLNHDAMYWYRQDPGQGLRLIYYSQIVNDFQKGDIAEGYSVSREKKESFPLTVTSAQKNPTAFYLCASSIAQRLAGRTGKLFFGEGSRLTVL.

V gene TRBV19 combines with J gene TRBJ1-5; D unclear. Germline CDR1 LNHDA, CDR2 SQIVND (reference sequence). With 3 bases removed from V and 6 bases from J, the gap between germline ends came to 9 bases. This CDR3 has 13 amino acids. The CDR3 reads CASSIRGGQPQHF. CDR3 nucleotide sequence: TGTGCCAGTAGTATTCGGGGTGGTCAGCCCCAGCATTTT.

V and J are TRBV7-2 and TRBJ1-2, with 9 bases fitting TRBD1. Germline CDR1 reads SGHTA; CDR2 reads FQGNSA. With V trimmed by 5 bases and J by 6 bases, 10 bases remained unmatched. The CDR3 consists of 15 residues. In DNA form, the CDR3 reads TGTGCCAGCAGCCAGCGACAGGGGGACGTGCATGGCTACACCTTC. Translated: CASSQRQGDVHGYTF. Supplemented by reference TRBV7-2 and TRBJ1-2, the full variable domain reads GAGVSQSPSNKVTEKGKDVELRCDPISGHTALYWYRQSLGQGLEFLIYFQGNSAPDKSGLPSDRFSAERTGGSVSTLTIQRTQQEDSAVYLCASSQRQGDVHGYTFGSGTRLTVV.